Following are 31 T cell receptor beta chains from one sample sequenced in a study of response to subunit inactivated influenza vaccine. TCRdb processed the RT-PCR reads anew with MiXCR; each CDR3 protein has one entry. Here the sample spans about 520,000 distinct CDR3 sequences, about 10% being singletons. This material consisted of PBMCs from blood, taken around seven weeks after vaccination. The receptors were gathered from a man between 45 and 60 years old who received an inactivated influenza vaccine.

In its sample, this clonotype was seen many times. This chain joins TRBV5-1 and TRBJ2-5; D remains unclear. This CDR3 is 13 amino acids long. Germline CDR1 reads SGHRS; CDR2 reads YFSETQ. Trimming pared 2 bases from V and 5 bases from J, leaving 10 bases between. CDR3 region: CASSLSSMETQYF. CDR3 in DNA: TGCGCCAGCAGCTTATCCAGCATGGAGACCCAGTACTTC.

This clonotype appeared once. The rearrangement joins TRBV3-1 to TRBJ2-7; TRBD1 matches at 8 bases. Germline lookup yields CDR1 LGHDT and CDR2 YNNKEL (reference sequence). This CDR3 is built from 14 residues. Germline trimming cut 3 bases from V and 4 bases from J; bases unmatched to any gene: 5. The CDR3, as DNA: TGTGCCAGCAGCCAGGCAGGGGGCCGGTACGAGCAGTACTTC. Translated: CASSQAGGRYEQYF.

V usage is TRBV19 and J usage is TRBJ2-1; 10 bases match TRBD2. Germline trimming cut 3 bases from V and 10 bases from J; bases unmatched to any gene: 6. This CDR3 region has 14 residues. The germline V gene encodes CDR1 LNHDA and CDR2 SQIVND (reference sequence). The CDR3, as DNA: TGTGCCAGTAGTATCGTGTCTAGCGGGGGAGAGCAGTTCTTC. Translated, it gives CASSIVSSGGEQFF.

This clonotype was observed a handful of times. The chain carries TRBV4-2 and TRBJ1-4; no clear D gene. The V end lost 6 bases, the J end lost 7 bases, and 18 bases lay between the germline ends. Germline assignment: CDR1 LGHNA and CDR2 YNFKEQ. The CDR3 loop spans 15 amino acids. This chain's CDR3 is CASRPSSVLTEKLFF. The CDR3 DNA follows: TGTGCCAGCAGGCCTTCTAGCGTCCTAACTGAAAAACTGTTTTTT.

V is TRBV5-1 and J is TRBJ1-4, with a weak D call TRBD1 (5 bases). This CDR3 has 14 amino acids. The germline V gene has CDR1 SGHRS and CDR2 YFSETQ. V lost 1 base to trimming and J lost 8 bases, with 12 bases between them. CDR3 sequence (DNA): TGCGCCAGCAGCTTGTCGGGTAGGGGAGAAAAACTGTTTTTT. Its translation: CASSLSGRGEKLFF.

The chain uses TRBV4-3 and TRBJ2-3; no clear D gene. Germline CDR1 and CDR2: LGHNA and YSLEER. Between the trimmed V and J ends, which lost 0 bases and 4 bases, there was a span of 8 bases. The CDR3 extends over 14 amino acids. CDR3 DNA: TGCGCCAGCAGCCAAGATCGCCCGCCAGATACGCAGTATTTT. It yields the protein CASSQDRPPDTQYF.

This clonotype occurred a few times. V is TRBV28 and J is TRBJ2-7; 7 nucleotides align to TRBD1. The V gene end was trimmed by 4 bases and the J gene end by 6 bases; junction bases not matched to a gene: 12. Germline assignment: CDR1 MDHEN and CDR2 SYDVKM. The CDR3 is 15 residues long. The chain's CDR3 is CASSSGGGLIREQYF. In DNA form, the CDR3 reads TGTGCCAGCAGTTCAGGGGGTGGCCTAATCCGCGAGCAGTACTTC.

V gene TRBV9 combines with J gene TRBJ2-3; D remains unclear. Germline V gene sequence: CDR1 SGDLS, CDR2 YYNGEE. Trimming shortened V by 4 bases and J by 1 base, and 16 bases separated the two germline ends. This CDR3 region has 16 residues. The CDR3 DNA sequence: TGTGCCAGCAGCTCCCGCTCTCGAACTGGCACAGATACGCAGTATTTT. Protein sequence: CASSSRSRTGTDTQYF.

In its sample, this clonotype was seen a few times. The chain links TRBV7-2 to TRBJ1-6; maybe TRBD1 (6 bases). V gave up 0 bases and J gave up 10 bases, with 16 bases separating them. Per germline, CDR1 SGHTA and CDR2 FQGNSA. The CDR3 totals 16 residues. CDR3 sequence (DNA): TGTGCCAGCAGCTTAGCGCGAGGGGGGCTCGGGTCACCCCTCCACTTT. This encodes CASSLARGGLGSPLHF.

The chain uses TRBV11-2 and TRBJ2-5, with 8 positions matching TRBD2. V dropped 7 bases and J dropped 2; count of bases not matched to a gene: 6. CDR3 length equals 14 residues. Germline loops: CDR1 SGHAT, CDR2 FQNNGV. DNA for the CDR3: TGTGCCAGCACCCGGGGGGGGGCACAAGAGACCCAGTACTTC. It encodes CASTRGGAQETQYF.

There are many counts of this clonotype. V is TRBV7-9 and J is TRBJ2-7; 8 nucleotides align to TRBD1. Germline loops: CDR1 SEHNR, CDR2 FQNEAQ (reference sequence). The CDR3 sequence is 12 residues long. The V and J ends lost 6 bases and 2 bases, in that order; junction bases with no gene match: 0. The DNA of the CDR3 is TGTGCCAGCAGACAGGGGGCCTACGAGCAGTACTTC. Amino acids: CASRQGAYEQYF.

CDR3 sequence (DNA): TGTGCCAGCTCAGTCGGGACAGGAGCTAACTATGGCTACACCTTC. Protein product: CASSVGTGANYGYTF. V usage is TRBV18 and J usage is TRBJ1-2, with 8 bases identical to TRBD1. This CDR3 has 15 residues. The germline gives CDR1 KGHSH, CDR2 LQKENI. Unmatched junction bases numbered 5, after V lost 5 bases and J lost 0 bases.

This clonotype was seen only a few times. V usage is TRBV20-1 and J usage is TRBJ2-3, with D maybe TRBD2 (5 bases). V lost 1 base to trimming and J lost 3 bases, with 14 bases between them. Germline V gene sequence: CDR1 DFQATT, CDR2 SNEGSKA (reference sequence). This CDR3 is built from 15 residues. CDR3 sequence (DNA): TGCAGTGCTAGAGTGATCCTAGCCCCGACAGATACGCAGTATTTT. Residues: CSARVILAPTDTQYF.

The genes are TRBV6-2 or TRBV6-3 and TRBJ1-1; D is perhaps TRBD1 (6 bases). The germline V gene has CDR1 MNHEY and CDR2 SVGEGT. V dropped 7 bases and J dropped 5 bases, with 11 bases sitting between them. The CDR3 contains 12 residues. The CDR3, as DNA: TGTGCCAGCAACAGGGTGGGTACTGAAGCTTTCTTT. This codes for CASNRVGTEAFF.

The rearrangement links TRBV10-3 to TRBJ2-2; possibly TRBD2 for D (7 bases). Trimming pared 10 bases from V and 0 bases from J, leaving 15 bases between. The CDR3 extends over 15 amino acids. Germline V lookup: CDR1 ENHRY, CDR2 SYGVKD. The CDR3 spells CATLGGTTNTGELFF. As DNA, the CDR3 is TGTGCCACTCTCGGGGGGACAACGAACACCGGGGAGCTGTTTTTT.

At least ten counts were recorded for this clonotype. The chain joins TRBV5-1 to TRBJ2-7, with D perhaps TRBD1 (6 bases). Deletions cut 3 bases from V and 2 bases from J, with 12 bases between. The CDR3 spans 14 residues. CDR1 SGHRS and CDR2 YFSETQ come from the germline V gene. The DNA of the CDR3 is TGCGCCAGCAGCTCCCCGGACAGACCCTACGAGCAGTACTTC. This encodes CASSSPDRPYEQYF.

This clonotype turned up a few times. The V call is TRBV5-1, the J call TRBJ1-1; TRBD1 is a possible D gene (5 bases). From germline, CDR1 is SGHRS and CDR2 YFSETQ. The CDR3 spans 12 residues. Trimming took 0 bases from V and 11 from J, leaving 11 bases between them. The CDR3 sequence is CASSLEGVGAFF. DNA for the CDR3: TGCGCCAGCAGCTTGGAAGGGGTCGGGGCTTTCTTT.

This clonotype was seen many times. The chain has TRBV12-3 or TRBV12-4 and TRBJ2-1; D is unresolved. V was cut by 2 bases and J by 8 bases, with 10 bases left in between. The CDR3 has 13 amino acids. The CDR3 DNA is TGTGCCAGCAGTTTAAGAGGCCGCCATGAGCAGTTCTTC. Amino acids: CASSLRGRHEQFF.

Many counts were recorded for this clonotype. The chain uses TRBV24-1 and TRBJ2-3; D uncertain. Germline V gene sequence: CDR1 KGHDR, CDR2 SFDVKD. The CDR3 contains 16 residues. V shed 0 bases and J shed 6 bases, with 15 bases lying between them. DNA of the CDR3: TGTGCCACCAGTGATTTGTACTACCCTTTGACGGATACGCAGTATTTT. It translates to CATSDLYYPLTDTQYF.

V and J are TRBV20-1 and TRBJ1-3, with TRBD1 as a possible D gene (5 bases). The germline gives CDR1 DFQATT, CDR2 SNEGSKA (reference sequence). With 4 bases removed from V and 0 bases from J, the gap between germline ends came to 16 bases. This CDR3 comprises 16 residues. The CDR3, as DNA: TGCAGTGCTAAGCCGTCAGGGACTTTCTCTGGAAACACCATATATTTT. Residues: CSAKPSGTFSGNTIYF.

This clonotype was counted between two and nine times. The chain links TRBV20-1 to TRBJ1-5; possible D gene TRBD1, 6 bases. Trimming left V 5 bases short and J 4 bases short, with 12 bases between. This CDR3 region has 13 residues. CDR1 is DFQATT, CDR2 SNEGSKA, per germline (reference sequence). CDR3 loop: CSAYGGANQPQHF. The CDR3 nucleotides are TGCAGTGCTTACGGGGGGGCAAATCAGCCCCAGCATTTT.

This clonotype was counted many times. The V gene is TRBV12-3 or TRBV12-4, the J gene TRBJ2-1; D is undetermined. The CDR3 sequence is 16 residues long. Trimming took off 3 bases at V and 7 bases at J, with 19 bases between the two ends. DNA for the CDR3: TGTGCCAGCAGTTTTAGTTTGGCAGAATGGGTTAATGAGCAGTTCTTC. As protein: CASSFSLAEWVNEQFF.

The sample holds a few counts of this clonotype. The CDR3 DNA follows: TGTGCCATCAGCCCGGGACAGGGGATCTACGAGCAGTACTTC. It is translated as CAISPGQGIYEQYF. The rearrangement joins TRBV10-3 to TRBJ2-7; 10 bases are shared with TRBD1. Germline V gives CDR1 ENHRY, CDR2 SYGVKD. V shed 6 bases, J shed 3 bases, and the junction held 5 bases outside the gene matches. The CDR3 consists of 14 residues.

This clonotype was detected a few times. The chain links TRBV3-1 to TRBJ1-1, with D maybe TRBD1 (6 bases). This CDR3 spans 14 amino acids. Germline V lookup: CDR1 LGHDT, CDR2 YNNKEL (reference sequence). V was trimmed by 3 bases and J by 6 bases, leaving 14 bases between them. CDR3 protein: CASSQVLGGPEAFF. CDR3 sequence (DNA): TGTGCCAGCAGCCAGGTCTTAGGGGGGCCTGAAGCTTTCTTT.

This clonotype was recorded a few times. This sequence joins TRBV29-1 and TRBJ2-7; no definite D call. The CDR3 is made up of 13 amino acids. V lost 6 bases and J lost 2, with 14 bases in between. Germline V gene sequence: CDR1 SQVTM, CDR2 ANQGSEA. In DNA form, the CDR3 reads TGCAGCGTCGAGGTGGGGTTTCCCTACGAGCAGTACTTC. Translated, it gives CSVEVGFPYEQYF.

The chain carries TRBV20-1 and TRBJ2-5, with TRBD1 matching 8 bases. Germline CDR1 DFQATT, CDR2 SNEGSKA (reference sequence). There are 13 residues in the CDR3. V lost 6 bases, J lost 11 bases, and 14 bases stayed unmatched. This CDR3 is CSAPTTGGRLQYF. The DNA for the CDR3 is TGCAGTGCCCCCACAACAGGGGGAAGATTACAGTACTTC.

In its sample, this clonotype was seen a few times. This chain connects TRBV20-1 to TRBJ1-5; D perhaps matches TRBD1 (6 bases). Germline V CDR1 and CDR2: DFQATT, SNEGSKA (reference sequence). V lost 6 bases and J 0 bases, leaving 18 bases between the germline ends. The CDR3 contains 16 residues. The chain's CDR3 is CSATRGTLYSNQPQHF. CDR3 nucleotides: TGCAGTGCCACCAGAGGGACACTCTATAGCAATCAGCCCCAGCATTTT.

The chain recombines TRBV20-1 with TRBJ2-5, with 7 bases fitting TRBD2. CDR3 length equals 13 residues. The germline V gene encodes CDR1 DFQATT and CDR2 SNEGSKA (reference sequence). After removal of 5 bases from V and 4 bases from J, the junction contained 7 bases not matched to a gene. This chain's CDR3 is CSAGTGRAETQYF. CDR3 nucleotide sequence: TGCAGTGCTGGGACTGGGAGGGCAGAGACCCAGTACTTC.

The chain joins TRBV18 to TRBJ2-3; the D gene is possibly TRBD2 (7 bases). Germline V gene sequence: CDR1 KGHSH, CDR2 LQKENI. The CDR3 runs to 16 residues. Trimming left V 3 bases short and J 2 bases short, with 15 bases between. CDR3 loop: CASSPPRGRHTDTQYF. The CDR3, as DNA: TGTGCCAGCTCACCGCCGCGGGGGCGACACACAGATACGCAGTATTTT.

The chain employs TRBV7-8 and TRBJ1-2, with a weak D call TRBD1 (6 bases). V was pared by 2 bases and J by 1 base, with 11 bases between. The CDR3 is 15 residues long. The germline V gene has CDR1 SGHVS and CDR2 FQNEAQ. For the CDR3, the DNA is TGTGCCAGCAGCTTACACAGGGACCTTAACTATGGCTACACCTTC. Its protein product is CASSLHRDLNYGYTF.

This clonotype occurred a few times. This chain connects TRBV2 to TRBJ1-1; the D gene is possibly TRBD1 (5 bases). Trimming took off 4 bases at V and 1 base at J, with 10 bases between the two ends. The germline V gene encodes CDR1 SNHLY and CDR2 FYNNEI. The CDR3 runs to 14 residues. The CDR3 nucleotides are TGTGCCAGCAGTGCACTAACAGGGAACACTGAAGCTTTCTTT. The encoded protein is CASSALTGNTEAFF.